The rows below give T cell receptor beta chains drawn from one sample of a study of shared clonotypes between healthy human individuals. Using immunoSEQ multiplex PCR, the repertoire was profiled, and TCRdb retains in-frame clones only, with some absent. The profile shows about 680,000 clones, less than 80% of them singletons. The sequencing input was memory CD4+ T cells sorted from blood. All receptors derive from a woman aged 25 to 39 in good health. Each CDR3 is given with its conserved first and last residue. The D gene is left open where the match is weak. The size of a clone is reported for some rows only, either as once, few or many, or as a class for expanded clones.

>-|-|TRBV6-5|TRBJ2-7
CASSYRLPGSGSEQYF
TGTGCCAGCAGTTATAGGCTCCCGGGGAGCGGGTCCGAGCAGTACTTC
>-|-|TRBV5-5|TRBJ2-3
CASSLLWDGTYTDTQYF
TGTGCCAGCAGCTTACTTTGGGACGGAACGTACACAGATACGCAGTATTTT
>-|-|TRBV19|TRBJ1-1
CASSLGGREIVEAFF
TGTGCCAGTAGTCTTGGGGGACGGGAAATAGTCGAAGCTTTCTTT
>-|TRBD1|TRBV5-1|TRBJ2-1
CASRMLGQNEQFF
TGCGCCAGCAGAATGCTGGGACAGAATGAGCAGTTCTTC
>-|TRBD1|TRBV5-1|TRBJ1-1
CASSREGQGYTEAFF
TGCGCCAGCAGCCGAGAGGGACAGGGCTACACTGAAGCTTTCTTT
>-|-|TRBV29-1|TRBJ1-1
CSVENGSGETEAFF
TGCAGCGTTGAAAACGGTTCGGGTGAAACTGAAGCTTTCTTT
>many|-|TRBV19|TRBJ2-2
CASTPSLVMTGELFF
TGTGCCAGTACTCCAAGTCTGGTAATGACCGGGGAGCTGTTTTTT
>-|-|TRBV6-6|TRBJ2-5
CASSPPGRETQYF
TGTGCCAGCAGTCCCCCCGGTAGAGAGACCCAGTACTTC
>-|-|TRBV30|TRBJ2-1
CAWSVDSLIHEQFF
TGTGCCTGGAGTGTGGACTCCCTGATTCATGAGCAGTTCTTC
>-|-|TRBV7-2|TRBJ2-7
CASSPRGSAYSAYEQYF
TGTGCCAGCAGCCCTAGAGGTTCGGCCTATTCGGCCTACGAGCAGTACTTC
>once|-|TRBV5-1|TRBJ2-2
CASSNPVGAGELFF
TGCGCCAGCAGCAACCCGGTGGGCGCCGGGGAGCTGTTTTTT
>-|-|TRBV10-2|TRBJ2-4
CASSSTKNIQYF
TGCGCCAGCAGCTCAACGAAAAACATTCAGTACTTC
>-|-|TRBV27|TRBJ1-5
CASSLFRVGRPQHF
TGTGCCAGCAGTTTATTCAGGGTGGGTCGGCCCCAGCATTTT
>-|-|TRBV5-4|TRBJ2-7
CASSLERSTTGQYF
TGTGCCAGCAGCTTGGAGCGTTCTACGACCGGGCAGTACTTC
>few|-|TRBV4-1|TRBJ1-5
CASSHRPQPQHF
TGCGCCAGCAGCCACAGACCTCAGCCCCAGCATTTT
>-|-|TRBV28|TRBJ1-1
CASTFIATGGTEAFF
TGTGCCAGCACCTTTATTGCCACAGGAGGTACTGAAGCTTTCTTT
>-|TRBD2|TRBV29-1|TRBJ2-7
CSVEGAASGSLYEQYF
TGCAGCGTTGAGGGCGCCGCTAGCGGGAGCTTGTACGAGCAGTACTTC
>-|-|TRBV28|TRBJ2-7
CASSLRGQIPYF
TGTGCCAGCAGTTTGAGAGGACAGATACCGTACTTC
>-|-|TRBV21-1|TRBJ2-2
CASSTCFRQNNITGELFF
TGTGCCAGCAGCACTTGTTTTAGACAGAATAACATCACCGGGGAGCTGTTTTTT
>-|-|TRBV28|TRBJ2-2
CASTQGRSGELFF
TGTGCCAGCACACAGGGACGGTCCGGGGAGCTGTTTTTT
>few|-|TRBV2|TRBJ1-6
CASSTRDISLHF
TGTGCCAGCAGTACCCGAGACATTTCCCTCCACTTT
>-|-|TRBV19|TRBJ1-1
CASSPFSGTANTEAFF
TGTGCCAGTAGCCCCTTCTCCGGGACCGCGAACACTGAAGCTTTCTTT
>many|-|TRBV10-1|TRBJ1-2
CASSSQGHVTF
TGCGCCAGCAGTTCGCAGGGCCATGTTACCTTC
>-|-|TRBV7-2|TRBJ1-2
CASSSEVMRPSYGYTF
TGTGCCAGCAGCTCAGAAGTTATGAGGCCGTCTTATGGCTACACCTTC
>-|-|TRBV4-2|TRBJ1-4
CASSQPTSNEKLFF
TGTGCCAGCAGCCAACCCACCTCCAATGAAAAACTGTTTTTT
>many|-|TRBV29-1|TRBJ2-7
CSVAWDLEQYF
TGCAGCGTTGCATGGGATCTCGAGCAGTACTTC
>-|-|TRBV28|TRBJ1-2
CASSLQANYGYTF
TGTGCCAGCAGTTTACAGGCAAACTATGGCTACACCTTC
>-|-|TRBV7-9|TRBJ2-7
CASSPLSGFYEQYF
TGTGCCAGCAGCCCCCTTTCTGGGTTCTACGAGCAGTACTTC
>once|-|TRBV18|TRBJ2-7
CASSPFATGTNYEQYF
TGTGCCAGCTCACCATTCGCCACAGGGACCAACTACGAGCAGTACTTC
>-|TRBD1|TRBV5-1|TRBJ2-7
CASSFGTGSYEQYF
TGCGCCAGCAGCTTCGGGACAGGCTCCTACGAGCAGTACTTC
>-|-|TRBV7-3|TRBJ2-3
CASSLSGPAPPDTQYF
TGTGCCAGCAGCTTAAGCGGCCCGGCCCCCCCAGATACGCAGTATTTT
>-|TRBD1|TRBV28|TRBJ1-5
CASSPGQGLGSIDQPQHF
TGTGCCAGCAGCCCGGGACAGGGGTTGGGCTCTATTGATCAGCCCCAGCATTTT
>-|-|TRBV7-2|TRBJ1-1
CASSLEGHRNTEAFF
TGTGCCAGCAGCTTAGAGGGACACCGGAACACTGAAGCTTTCTTT
>-|-|TRBV19|TRBJ1-2
CATHGISSLYGYTF
TGTGCCACCCATGGGATCTCAAGTCTATATGGCTACACCTTC
>many|-|TRBV9|TRBJ2-7
CASSALYEQYF
TGTGCCAGCAGCGCCCTCTACGAGCAGTACTTC
>few|TRBD2|TRBV10-3|TRBJ2-3
CAITAGATDTQYF
TGTGCCATCACGGCGGGAGCCACAGATACGCAGTATTTT
>once|-|TRBV11-2|TRBJ2-2
CASSPQGPTGELFF
TGTGCCAGCAGCCCCCAGGGTCCCACCGGGGAGCTGTTTTTT